Listed below are T cell receptor beta chains from one sample, sequenced in a study of OX40 agonist ivuxolimab in advanced cancers. Produced via immunoSEQ multiplex PCR; TCRdb's table is partial and in-frame only. In the table there are tens of thousands of clones, around 90% of which are singletons. The sample consisted of CD4+ or CD8+ T cells sorted from blood, taken in a trial of the OX40 agonist ivuxolimab. Every receptor here comes from an adult with an advanced solid tumor such as melanoma, head and neck, liver or kidney cancer. Both conserved end residues are part of each CDR3. The order of the fields is V gene, D gene, clone size, J gene, CDR3 protein, CDR3 DNA. D genes are given only for firm matches. Size is omitted from some rows. Given values are once, few, many or a class for expanded clones.

TRBV5-4	NA	NA	TRBJ2-1	CASSSRDGAYNEQFF	TGTGCCAGCAGCTCCCGGGACGGGGCTTACAATGAGCAGTTCTTC
TRBV5-1	TRBD1	NA	TRBJ2-2	CASSLQGIGELFF	TGCGCCAGCAGTTTACAGGGGATCGGGGAGCTGTTTTTT
TRBV19	NA	once	TRBJ2-3	CASSIGGRVTDTQYF	TGTGCCAGTAGTATCGGGGGCAGGGTAACAGATACGCAGTATTTT
TRBV11-3	NA	NA	TRBJ2-7	CASSLGPAGEQYF	TGTGCCAGCAGCTTAGGTCCCGCTGGGGAGCAGTACTTC
TRBV27	NA	NA	TRBJ1-5	CASSLGAPGTNQPQHF	TGTGCCAGCAGTTTGGGGGCCCCGGGGACAAATCAGCCCCAGCATTTT
TRBV13	NA	once	TRBJ1-2	CASSSGNRRSYTF	TGTGCCAGCAGCTCCGGGAACAGACGATCCTACACCTTC
TRBV7-2	NA	NA	TRBJ2-3	CASSSPPGRDTQYF	TGTGCCAGCAGCTCCCCCCCAGGGAGGGATACGCAGTATTTT
TRBV30	NA	once	TRBJ2-7	CAWTGGSYEQYF	TGTGCCTGGACCGGGGGCTCCTACGAGCAGTACTTC
TRBV28	NA	NA	TRBJ1-2	CASSFRGQNLNYGYTF	TGTGCCAGCAGTTTTAGGGGCCAGAATCTTAACTATGGCTACACCTTC
TRBV2	TRBD1	NA	TRBJ1-3	CASRGMDRIYF	TGTGCCAGCAGGGGGATGGACAGGATATATTTT
TRBV9	NA	NA	TRBJ2-7	CASSVQGNYEQYF	TGTGCCAGCAGCGTACAGGGTAACTACGAGCAGTACTTC
TRBV28	TRBD1	NA	TRBJ2-7	CASSPPGQAAGEQYF	TGTGCCAGCAGTCCTCCGGGACAGGCCGCCGGGGAGCAGTACTTC
TRBV19	NA	NA	TRBJ1-4	CASTQNGGSNEKLFF	TGTGCCAGTACCCAAAACGGGGGGAGTAATGAAAAACTGTTTTTT
TRBV28	NA	NA	TRBJ1-2	CAYYSGDYGYTF	TGTGCCTATTATTCAGGGGACTATGGCTACACCTTC
TRBV5-4	TRBD2	NA	TRBJ2-3	CASILSGGTDTQYF	TGTGCCAGCATCCTTAGCGGGGGCACAGATACGCAGTATTTT
TRBV28	TRBD2	NA	TRBJ2-3	CASAPAGLTDTQYF	TGTGCCAGCGCCCCAGCGGGACTCACAGATACGCAGTATTTT
TRBV18	NA	NA	TRBJ2-1	CASSPPGGSGGHNEQFF	TGTGCCAGCTCACCACCGGGGGGTAGCGGCGGACACAATGAGCAGTTCTTC
TRBV5-1	NA	NA	TRBJ1-1	CASSLDTYTEAFF	TGCGCCAGCAGCTTGGACACTTACACTGAAGCTTTCTTT
TRBV2	NA	NA	TRBJ1-2	CASLKEPTTFRDYGYTF	TGTGCCAGCTTGAAGGAACCGACGACATTCCGCGACTATGGCTACACCTTC
TRBV7-2	TRBD1	NA	TRBJ1-2	CASSLGMGQGGYGYTF	TGTGCCAGCAGCTTAGGGATGGGACAGGGGGGCTATGGCTACACCTTC
TRBV18	TRBD1	NA	TRBJ2-7	CASSPGQHYEQYF	TGTGCCAGCTCACCGGGACAGCACTACGAGCAGTACTTC
TRBV5-1	NA	NA	TRBJ1-1	CASSFVERGNTEAFF	TGCGCCAGCAGCTTCGTAGAAAGAGGGAACACTGAAGCTTTCTTT
TRBV6-1	NA	NA	TRBJ1-1	CAIWKVSMNTEAFF	TGTGCCATCTGGAAAGTATCCATGAACACTGAAGCTTTCTTT